The following is a T cell receptor (beta chain) sequence with its context. The entry originates in a study of PD-L1 blockade in urothelial cancer. Trimming removed 4 bases from V and 6 bases from J; junction bases left unmatched: 12. The CDR3 is 15 amino acids. Germline CDR1 is SGDLS and CDR2 is YYNGEE. Assay used: immunoSEQ multiplex PCR; TCRdb lists only in-frame clones, some missing. The sample holds 45,000 to 55,000 clones, around four fifths seen once. Time point in this sample: pretreatment peripheral blood. This material consisted of PBMCs, taken around atezolizumab (anti-PD-L1) treatment. The sequence was obtained from a man in his fifties with urothelial cancer. This chain links TRBV9 with TRBJ1-2, with 7 bases that match TRBD1. The CDR3 spells CASSTGTALRDGYTF. For the CDR3, the DNA is TGTGCCAGCAGCACCGGGACAGCCCTTCGGGATGGCTACACCTTC.